The rows below give T cell receptor beta chains drawn from one sample of a study of T cell changes during pregnancy in multiple sclerosis. TCRdb's copy holds only in-frame clones and misses some; the assay was immunoSEQ multiplex PCR. The data show 70,000 or so clones, about nine tenths seen once. Sequenced material: CD4+ T cells from peripheral blood mononuclear cells, taken after pregnancy. The receptor source for this set is a female donor with multiple sclerosis, enrolled in a pregnancy study. CDR3s include the opening cysteine and the closing phenylalanine or tryptophan. Each record gives: V gene, CDR3 protein.

TRBV18 | CASSPRQVLYNEQFF
TRBV9 | CASSVAPDKTKTQYF
TRBV10-3 | CAISDPNEGSGNTIYF
TRBV9 | CASSTSPGSEQYF
TRBV19 | CASSSKQVNTEAFF
TRBV2 | CASSEFRRGGRNEQFF
TRBV5-1 | CASSLGGTAFNTEAFF
TRBV2 | CASKTTGTNYGYTF
TRBV6-5 | CASSRDRRYGYTF
TRBV28 | CASGYRGSRQPQHF
TRBV30 | CAWSELGVWGVNTEAFF
TRBV5-6 | CASRRGGLGGYTF
TRBV30 | CAWDELDTHYGYTF
TRBV2 | CASSALRGTGETQYF
TRBV4-1 | CASSQVLRATNEKLFF
TRBV7-9 | CASSLRDREGEAFF
TRBV5-6 | CASSLNGDSYNSPLHF
TRBV7-2 | CASSWLGKTDTQYF
TRBV7-8 | CASSSGLAGGDTQYF
TRBV5-6 | CASRAYTGVGGNTIYF
TRBV2 | CASSPFFSGGSYNEQFF
TRBV6-1 | CASSTTGVNTEAFF
TRBV13 | CASSSLAELRTDTQYF
TRBV6-1 | CASSETGDKAFF
TRBV6-6 | CASSSGESTDTQYF
TRBV5-1 | CASSFSSGGNEKLFF